Following are 13 T cell receptor beta chains from one sample sequenced in a study of T-cell reconstitution after alpha-beta-depleted transplantation in children. The TCRbeta library incorporated unique molecular identifiers. TCRdb itself ran the PCR reads through MiXCR, one entry per CDR3 protein. The sample yields 260,000 or so distinct CDR3 sequences, more than 10% seen once. Material: PBMCs from the stem cell graft donor, obtained from the stem cell graft. The source of these receptors is a human donor who donated a stem cell graft to a child with acute lymphoblastic leukemia.

This clonotype was detected ten times or more. The chain carries TRBV19 and TRBJ2-2, with 7 bases fitting TRBD2. V was pared by 3 bases and J by 6 bases, with 7 bases of the junction left unmatched. Germline V gene sequence: CDR1 LNHDA, CDR2 SQIVND (reference sequence). CDR3 length equals 15 residues. The CDR3 DNA reads TGTGCCAGTAGTATTGAACTAGCGATAGCCGGGGAGCTGTTTTTT. This translates into CASSIELAIAGELFF.

There are many counts of this clonotype. The CDR3 DNA sequence: TGCGCCAGCGGCAGGCCCGGGGAGCTGTTTTTT. This codes for CASGRPGELFF. The rearrangement uses TRBV4-1 and TRBJ2-2; D gene ambiguous. This CDR3 is 11 amino acids long. Trimming stripped 8 bases from V and 6 bases from J, with 7 bases between. Germline values: CDR1 MGHRA, CDR2 YSYEKL.

This clonotype was counted at least ten times. The gene calls are TRBV7-9 and TRBJ2-5; D may correspond to TRBD1 or TRBD2 (5 bases each). Trimming took 5 bases from V and 5 from J, leaving 15 bases between them. CDR1 is SEHNR, CDR2 FQNEAQ, per germline (reference sequence). The CDR3 is 14 residues long. CDR3 sequence reads: CASSLEGLWETQYF. The DNA of the CDR3 is TGTGCCAGCAGCCTTGAGGGGTTGTGGGAGACCCAGTACTTC.

The sample holds many counts of this clonotype. This rearrangement joins TRBV20-1 to TRBJ2-3; no clear D. In germline, CDR1 is DFQATT, CDR2 SNEGSKA (reference sequence). The CDR3 is 11 amino acids. The germline V and J ends were trimmed by 3 bases and 7 bases, with 8 bases remaining between them. CDR3 protein: CSASDGNTQYF. The CDR3 nucleotides are TGCAGTGCTAGTGATGGGAATACGCAGTATTTT.

There are many counts of this clonotype. The rearrangement links TRBV15 to TRBJ2-3; D possibly corresponds to TRBD2 (6 bases). V lost 0 bases and J 1 base, leaving 8 bases between the germline ends. The CDR3 runs 15 residues. Germline loops: CDR1 LNHNV, CDR2 YYDKDF (reference sequence). CDR3 residues: CATSRDRGGTDTQYF. The CDR3, as DNA: TGTGCCACCAGCAGAGATCGCGGGGGCACAGATACGCAGTATTTT.

Worth noting for this clonotype: One end of the junction does not line up with germline, which may come from a read error. The chain employs TRBV20-1 and TRBJ2-7; D is ambiguous. Per germline, CDR1 DFQATT and CDR2 SNEGSKA (reference sequence). This CDR3 spans 15 amino acids. CDR3 DNA sequence: TGCAGTGCTAGAGATATTCCATTGGAGACTTACGACCAGTACTTC. This sequence encodes CSARDIPLETYDQYF.

In its sample, this clonotype was seen many times. The rearrangement uses TRBV9 and TRBJ1-4; D is undetermined. Trimming shortened V by 5 bases and J by 0 bases, and 17 bases separated the two germline ends. The CDR3 length is 17 residues. Germline V lookup: CDR1 SGDLS, CDR2 YYNGEE. The CDR3 DNA reads as TGTGCCAGCAGTGTTAACCAGGACGGTTCAACTAATGAAAAACTGTTTTTT. As protein: CASSVNQDGSTNEKLFF.

In its sample, this clonotype was seen many times. The chain carries TRBV6-2 or TRBV6-3 and TRBJ2-5; 8 bases match TRBD1. CDR3 length equals 14 residues. Germline CDR1 and CDR2: MNHEY and SVGEGT. The V gene end was trimmed by 5 bases and the J gene end by 2 bases; junction bases not matched to a gene: 4. The DNA for the CDR3 is TGTGCCAGCAGTAGGACAGGGATTCAAGAGACCCAGTACTTC. Encoded protein: CASSRTGIQETQYF.

In this sample, this clonotype turned up many times. The genes are TRBV4-2 and TRBJ1-2, with 7 bases aligning to TRBD1. The length of the CDR3 is 13 residues. Trimming removed 2 bases from V and 6 bases from J; junction bases left unmatched: 3. CDR1 and CDR2 (germline): LGHNA, YNFKEQ. As DNA, the CDR3 is TGTGCCAGCAGCCAACGGGACAGAGATGGCTACACCTTC. Its translation is CASSQRDRDGYTF.

This clonotype was detected many times. V is TRBV29-1 and J is TRBJ2-1; no firm D call. V was pared by 4 bases and J by 0 bases, with 10 bases between. CDR1 and CDR2 (germline): SQVTM, ANQGSEA. The CDR3 spans 14 residues. CDR3 DNA: TGCAGCGTTGGAGGCGAATACTCCTACAATGAGCAGTTCTTC. It yields the protein CSVGGEYSYNEQFF.

This chain connects TRBV11-2 to TRBJ2-2, with unresolved D. V gave up 8 bases and J gave up 7 bases, with 8 bases separating them. This CDR3 is built from 11 residues. CDR1 SGHAT and CDR2 FQNNGV come from the germline V gene. The CDR3 DNA reads TGTGCCAGCTTTAGTAGCGGGGAGCTGTTTTTT. Its translation: CASFSSGELFF.

This clonotype was seen at least ten times. The chain links TRBV27 to TRBJ1-1; weak D call: TRBD1 (6 bases). V was pared by 2 bases and J by 1 base, with 14 bases between. CDR1 MNHEY and CDR2 SMNVEV come from the germline V gene (reference sequence). The CDR3 extends over 16 amino acids. CDR3 sequence reads: CASSLRVGASNTEAFF. DNA for the CDR3: TGTGCCAGCAGTTTAAGGGTGGGGGCCTCGAACACTGAAGCTTTCTTT.

CDR3 coding DNA: TGTGCCAGCAGCTTAGGTAAGGGCAGGGTAAACGAGCAGTACTTC. This encodes CASSLGKGRVNEQYF. V usage is TRBV13 and J usage is TRBJ2-7; a weak D match, TRBD1 (5 bases). V was pared by 0 bases and J by 5 bases, with 14 bases between. This CDR3 comprises 15 residues. Germline assignment: CDR1 PRHDT and CDR2 FYEKMQ (reference sequence).